Each of the 13 T cell receptor beta chains below was sequenced from the same sample in a study of cytomegalovirus exposure and HLA in healthy donors (dated by TCRdb to about 2017). Libraries were built with the immunoSEQ multiplex PCR assay. The multiplex PCR relied on a mix of 60 forward primers for TCR Vbeta segments and 13 reverse primers for TCR Jbeta segments. As stored in TCRdb, this immuneACCESS dataset retains in-frame rearrangements with V and J assigned. A fraction of the clones does not appear; measured against another copy, unresolved V genes explain less than half of the discrepancy, and the remainder lacks a known reason. Per the sample table, the count is 120,000 to 150,000 clones. Together, the top ten hold 2.2% of the sample. Specimen: PBMCs. The receptors shown here come from a woman aged 18-30 years in good health and CMV-seronegative.

The chain combines TRBV9 with TRBJ1-2; 10 positions match TRBD1. The length of the CDR3 is 15 residues. Trimming removed 4 bases from V and 3 bases from J; junction bases left unmatched: 6. CDR1 is SGDLS and CDR2 is YYNGEE in the germline V gene. CDR3 loop: CASSTDRGRDYGYTF. The CDR3 bases are TGTGCCAGCAGCACCGACAGGGGGCGCGACTATGGCTACACCTTC.

The gene calls are TRBV6-1 and TRBJ2-1; D perhaps matches TRBD2 (5 bases). CDR3 length: 15 residues. Germline assignment: CDR1 MNHNS and CDR2 SASEGT. Trimming pared 1 base from V and 0 bases from J, leaving 7 bases between. DNA of the CDR3: TGTGCCAGCAGTGAAGTTAGCGACTCCTACAATGAGCAGTTCTTC. It specifies CASSEVSDSYNEQFF.

J is TRBJ1-1 and V is TRBV9; the D is unclear. Trimming left V 3 bases short and J 2 bases short, with 8 bases between. The CDR3 has 13 residues. The germline gives CDR1 SGDLS, CDR2 YYNGEE. CDR3: CASSDILNTEAFF. The CDR3 nucleotides are TGTGCCAGCAGCGATATCCTAAACACTGAAGCTTTCTTT.

This sequence joins TRBV6-5 and TRBJ1-1; no reliable D call. Trimming cost V 6 bases and J 1 base, with 9 bases left between them. The CDR3 is 13 amino acids. CDR1 and CDR2 (germline): MNHEY, SVGAGI. The CDR3 region is CASRTTANTEAFF. CDR3 DNA: TGTGCCAGCAGGACTACTGCGAACACTGAAGCTTTCTTT.

This chain links TRBV10-3 with TRBJ2-5; D not certain. The ends were cut back, 3 bases at V and 5 bases at J, with 7 bases in the middle. The CDR3 totals 12 residues. Per the germline V gene, CDR1 is ENHRY and CDR2 is SYGVKD. In nucleotides, the CDR3 is TGTGCCATCAGTGAAACGGGTGAGACCCAGTACTTC. Translated, it gives CAISETGETQYF.

The CDR3: CASSLAGERTDTQYF. The CDR3 nucleotides are TGTGCCAGTAGTTTAGCGGGAGAACGCACAGATACGCAGTATTTT. This sequence joins TRBV19 and TRBJ2-3; 9 nucleotides align to TRBD2. Germline CDR1 and CDR2: LNHDA and SQIVND (reference sequence). The CDR3 is 15 amino acids. With 5 bases clipped from V and 1 base from J, the junction kept 4 bases outside the gene matches.

The chain is built from TRBV5-8 and TRBJ2-2; D is perhaps TRBD2 (6 bases). The length of the CDR3 is 13 residues. Per the germline V gene, CDR1 is SGHTS and CDR2 is YDEGEE. The V gene lost 4 bases and the J gene lost 10 bases, with 14 bases spanning the gap. The CDR3 loop reads CASSLGTHEELFF. The CDR3 DNA reads as TGTGCCAGCAGCCTTGGGACTCACGAGGAGCTGTTTTTT.

The chain is built from TRBV18 and TRBJ2-3, with 13 bases identical to TRBD2. This CDR3 region has 18 residues. Losses at the gene ends were 3 bases for V and 0 bases for J; bases not matched to a gene: 6. CDR1 is KGHSH, CDR2 LQKENI, per germline. CDR3 bases: TGTGCCAGCTCACCGAGACTAGCGGGAGGCTCTAGCACAGATACGCAGTATTTT. Its protein product is CASSPRLAGGSSTDTQYF. Filled out from reference TRBV18 and TRBJ2-3, the complete variable domain reads NAGVMQNPRHLVRRRGQEARLRCSPMKGHSHVYWYRQLPEEGLKFMVYLQKENIIDESGMPKERFSAEFPKEGPSILRIQQVVRGDSAAYFCASSPRLAGGSSTDTQYFGPGTRLTVL.

J is TRBJ1-2 and V is TRBV19; TRBD1 is a possible D gene (5 bases). Germline loops: CDR1 LNHDA, CDR2 SQIVND (reference sequence). The CDR3 is 14 residues long. The ends were cut back, 4 bases at V and 4 bases at J, with 13 bases in the middle. CDR3 loop: CASSRAARVYGYTF. Written as DNA, the CDR3 is TGTGCCAGTAGTAGGGCCGCCAGGGTCTATGGCTACACCTTC.

J is TRBJ2-1 and V is TRBV5-1; D not resolved. Trimming removed 0 bases at V and 4 bases at J, with 11 bases between. From germline, CDR1 is SGHRS and CDR2 YFSETQ. The CDR3 runs 15 residues. CDR3 DNA sequence: TGCGCCAGCAGCTTGGATCCGGAGAGGTACAATGAGCAGTTCTTC. Encoded protein: CASSLDPERYNEQFF.

The chain links TRBV30 to TRBJ1-1, with a weak D call TRBD1 (5 bases). Trimming removed 0 bases at V and 3 bases at J, with 11 bases between. CDR3 length equals 14 residues. Germline CDR1 is GTSNPN and CDR2 is SVGIG (reference sequence). CDR3 region: CAWSVSPGYTEAFF. The CDR3 DNA reads TGTGCCTGGAGTGTATCGCCAGGGTACACTGAAGCTTTCTTT.

The chain has TRBV11-3 and TRBJ2-1, with 11 nucleotides matching TRBD2. The CDR3 loop spans 14 amino acids. Losses at the gene ends were 6 bases for V and 6 bases for J; bases not matched to a gene: 4. Per germline, CDR1 SGHNT and CDR2 YENEEA. The DNA for the CDR3 is TGTGCCAGCAGTGGGACTAGCGGATTCAATGAGCAGTTCTTC. This translates into CASSGTSGFNEQFF.

The chain has TRBV4-2 and TRBJ1-1, with D possibly TRBD1 on 6 matching bases. The germline CDR1 and CDR2 sequences are LGHNA and YNFKEQ. With 6 bases removed from V and 0 bases from J, the gap between germline ends came to 17 bases. The CDR3 is 16 residues long. Here the CDR3 reads CASRKVPGTLNTEAFF. The DNA for the CDR3 is TGTGCCAGCAGGAAAGTCCCCGGGACACTGAACACTGAAGCTTTCTTT.